The entry below gives a single T cell receptor (beta chain) sequence along with its context. This sample stems from a study of T cell responses to AZD1222 COVID-19 vaccine. Trimming left V 6 bases short and J 0 bases short, with 16 bases between. This CDR3 has 16 residues. Germline lookup yields CDR1 SGHRS and CDR2 YFSETQ. The protocol was immunoSEQ multiplex PCR, while the TCRdb copy is restricted to in-frame clones and leaves out a portion. The sample holds approximately 190,000 clones; approximately 90% are singletons and the top ten take around 3.6%. The TCR sequence derives from an adult who received the MenACWY meningococcal vaccine as a control. The V gene is TRBV5-1, the J gene TRBJ2-1; D remains unclear. The sample consisted of peripheral blood, taken 28 days after the second dose of the MenACWY control vaccine. The CDR3 sequence is CASNAIAFSSYNEQFF. In DNA form, the CDR3 reads TGCGCCAGCAATGCTATTGCGTTTAGCTCCTACAATGAGCAGTTCTTC.